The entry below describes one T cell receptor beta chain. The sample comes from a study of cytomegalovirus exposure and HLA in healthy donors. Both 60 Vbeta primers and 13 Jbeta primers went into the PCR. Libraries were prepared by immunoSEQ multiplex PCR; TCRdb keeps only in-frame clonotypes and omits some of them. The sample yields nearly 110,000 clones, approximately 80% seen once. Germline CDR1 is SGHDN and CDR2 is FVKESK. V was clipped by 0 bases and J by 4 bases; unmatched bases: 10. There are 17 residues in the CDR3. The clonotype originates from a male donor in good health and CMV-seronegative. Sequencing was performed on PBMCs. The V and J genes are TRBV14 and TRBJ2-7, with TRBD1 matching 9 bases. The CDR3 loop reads CASSQDQLRDRAYEQYF. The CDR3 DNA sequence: TGTGCCAGCAGCCAAGATCAGCTCCGGGACAGGGCTTACGAGCAGTACTTC. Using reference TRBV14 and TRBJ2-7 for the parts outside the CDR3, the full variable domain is EAGVTQFPSHSVIEKGQTVTLRCDPISGHDNLYWYRRVMGKEIKFLLHFVKESKQDESGMPNNRFLAERTGGTYSTLKVQPAELEDSGVYFCASSQDQLRDRAYEQYFGPGTRLTVT.